This TCR beta chain appears in the sequencing data of a study of shared clonotypes between healthy human individuals. Study at large: The study used three CD4 naive, three CD4 memory, two CD8 naive and one CD8 memory plate per donor. Regarding the study as a whole: The small donor group covered limited genetic and exposure diversity.

As regards this clone: What it recognizes is unknown.

The CDR3 is made up of 14 amino acids. V dropped 3 bases and J dropped 7; count of bases not matched to a gene: 4. CDR1 is SGHAT, CDR2 FQNNGV, per germline. Each PCR replicate from the sorted subsets contained roughly 210 ng DNA, which is about 31,000 T cell genomes. Using immunoSEQ multiplex PCR, the repertoire was profiled, and TCRdb retains in-frame clones only, with some absent. The repertoire holds 650,000 to 750,000 clones, with approximately 75% as singletons. The rearrangement uses TRBV11-2 and TRBJ1-4; 8 bases line up with TRBD1. Input material: memory CD4+ T cells sorted from blood. Regarding subset: CD45RA-negative fraction. This TCR was recovered from a woman in her twenties or thirties in good health. CDR3 loop: CASSFGTGGEKLFF. CDR3 bases: TGTGCCAGCAGCTTCGGGACAGGTGGTGAAAAACTGTTTTTT.